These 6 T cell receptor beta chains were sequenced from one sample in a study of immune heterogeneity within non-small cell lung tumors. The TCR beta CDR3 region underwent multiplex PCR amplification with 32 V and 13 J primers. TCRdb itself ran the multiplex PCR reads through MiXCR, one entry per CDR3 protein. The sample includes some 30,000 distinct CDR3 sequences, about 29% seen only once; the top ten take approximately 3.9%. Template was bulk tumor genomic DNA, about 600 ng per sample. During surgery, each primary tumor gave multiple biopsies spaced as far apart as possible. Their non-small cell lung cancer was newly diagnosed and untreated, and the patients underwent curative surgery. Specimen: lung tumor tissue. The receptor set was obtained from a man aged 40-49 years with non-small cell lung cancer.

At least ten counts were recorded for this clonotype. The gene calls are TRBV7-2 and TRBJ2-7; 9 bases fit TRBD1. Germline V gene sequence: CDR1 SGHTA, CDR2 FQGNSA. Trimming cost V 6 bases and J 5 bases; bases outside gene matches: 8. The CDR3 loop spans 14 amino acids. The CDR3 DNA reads TGTGCCAGCAGTCGGGGACAGGGTACCAACGAGCAGTACTTC. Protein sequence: CASSRGQGTNEQYF.

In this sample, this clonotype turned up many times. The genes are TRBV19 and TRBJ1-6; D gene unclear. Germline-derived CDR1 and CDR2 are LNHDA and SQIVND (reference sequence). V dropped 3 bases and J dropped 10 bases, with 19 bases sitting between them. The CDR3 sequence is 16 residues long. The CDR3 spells CASSIIGFREGSPLHF. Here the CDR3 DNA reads TGTGCCAGTAGTATTATAGGGTTTCGGGAAGGATCACCCCTCCACTTT.

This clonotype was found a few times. The CDR3 protein is CASSVAPIAGGPVAQYF. Here the CDR3 DNA reads TGTGCCAGCAGCGTAGCCCCCATAGCGGGAGGGCCCGTCGCGCAGTATTTT. The rearrangement links TRBV9 to TRBJ2-3; 11 bases fit TRBD2. After removal of 0 bases from V and 10 bases from J, the junction contained 13 bases not matched to a gene. Germline lookup yields CDR1 SGDLS and CDR2 YYNGEE. The CDR3 covers 17 residues.

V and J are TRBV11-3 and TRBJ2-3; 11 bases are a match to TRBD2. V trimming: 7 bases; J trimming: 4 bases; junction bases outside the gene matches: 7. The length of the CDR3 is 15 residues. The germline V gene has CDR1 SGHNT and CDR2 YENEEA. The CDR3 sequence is CASTSGLAGADTQYF. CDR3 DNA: TGTGCCAGCACTTCAGGACTAGCGGGCGCAGATACGCAGTATTTT.

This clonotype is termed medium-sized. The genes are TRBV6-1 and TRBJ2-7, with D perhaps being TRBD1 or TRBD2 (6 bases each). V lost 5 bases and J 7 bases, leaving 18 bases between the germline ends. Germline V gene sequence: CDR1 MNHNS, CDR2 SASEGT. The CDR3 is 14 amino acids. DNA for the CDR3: TGTGCCAGCAGTCCCATCGGGACTCAGGGGGAGCAGTACTTC. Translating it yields CASSPIGTQGEQYF.

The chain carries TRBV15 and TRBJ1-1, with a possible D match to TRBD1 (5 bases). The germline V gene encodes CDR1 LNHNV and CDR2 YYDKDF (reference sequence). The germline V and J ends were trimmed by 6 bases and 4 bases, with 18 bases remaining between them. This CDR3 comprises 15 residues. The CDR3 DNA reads TGTGCCACCAGGAGGGACTCCAACTCGGGCACTGAAGCTTTCTTT. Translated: CATRRDSNSGTEAFF.